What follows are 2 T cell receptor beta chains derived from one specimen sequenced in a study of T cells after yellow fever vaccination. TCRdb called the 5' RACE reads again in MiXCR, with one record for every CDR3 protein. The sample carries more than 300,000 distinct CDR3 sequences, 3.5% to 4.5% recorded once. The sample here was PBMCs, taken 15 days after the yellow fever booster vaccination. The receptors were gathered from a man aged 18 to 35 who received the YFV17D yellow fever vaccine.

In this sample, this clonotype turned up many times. CDR3 protein: CASSYRGTGVGYGYTF. In DNA form, the CDR3 reads TGTGCCAGCAGCTATAGAGGGACAGGGGTAGGGTATGGCTACACCTTC. The chain uses TRBV7-2 and TRBJ1-2; 10 nucleotides agree with TRBD1. Looked up from germline, CDR1 is SGHTA and CDR2 is FQGNSA. Trimming removed 4 bases from V and 5 bases from J; junction bases left unmatched: 10. The CDR3 is 16 residues long.

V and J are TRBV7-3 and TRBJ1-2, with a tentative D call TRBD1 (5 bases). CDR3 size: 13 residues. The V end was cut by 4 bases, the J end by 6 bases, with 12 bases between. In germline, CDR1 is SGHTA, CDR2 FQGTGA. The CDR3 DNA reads TGTGCCAGCAGCTCCCGACCAGGGAATGGCTACACCTTC. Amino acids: CASSSRPGNGYTF.